This T cell receptor (beta chain) was obtained from a study of shared clonotypes between healthy human individuals (dated by TCRdb to the early 2020s). With respect to the entire study: The cohort comprised two women and three men aged 18 to 49 years. Per donor, leukapheresis produced somewhere between about 0.9 and 10 billion PBMCs. To increase sequencing depth and limit assay-specific biases, TCR repertoire library preparation and sequencing were carried out by different laboratories using diverse techniques. To estimate repertoire size and how much clonotypes are shared between individuals, the study performed deep sequencing of blood TCR repertoires from about five healthy adults. For each donor, three plates each were used for CD4 naive and CD4 memory, two plates were used for CD8 naive, and one plate was used for CD8 memory. General findings and caveats noted by the study authors: Because the study included only a small number of donors, the genetic and exposure-history diversity represented was limited. Sharing across a few donors was observed for around 5% of naive CD4, less than 4% of naive CD8, roughly 2.3% of memory CD4, and roughly 0.4% of memory CD8 clonotypes. Pairwise subsampling led to the expectation that sequencing depth would affect the degree of clonotype sharing among donors. Even with the large sequencing depth, rarefaction of the sorted-subset datasets indicated that sequencing was incomplete. Compared with non-shared clonotypes, clonotypes shared by all four sorted-subset donors had higher generation probabilities. Sampling was restricted to blood, and TCR repertoires in tissues likely differ from the TCR repertoires found in blood. Naive subsets generally had larger estimated clonotype richness than memory subsets did.

A word on this clone: Its antigen remains undetermined. No much larger clonotype is one base removed from it; base qualities were not supplied. This specimen includes other DNA sequences encoding the same CDR3.

CD8 naive samples were obtained by positive selection for CCR7 among CD45RO-negative cells, yielding a CD45RA+CCR7+ population from which TemRA cells were excluded. Healthy HIV-negative adults with no recently reported acute infections or vaccinations were included as donors. Only Caucasian adults living in Nashville, Tennessee, USA were represented among the donors. Blood was obtained by leukapheresis, after which PBMCs were separated by Ficoll-Histopaque density gradient centrifugation and cryopreserved in liquid nitrogen vapor phase. Analytical flow cytometry was used to check the purity and quantity of every magnetically sorted T cell population. Each sorted fraction had its genomic DNA isolated and then quantified by UV absorbance on a Nanodrop 2000c. TCR CDR3 regions were amplified from genomic DNA by multiplex PCR using the deep immunoSEQ assay. For each cell subset, the extracted genomic DNA was distributed evenly across all wells of several immunoSEQ 96-well plates, and each plate served as one replicate. For sorted subsets, about 200 ng genomic DNA, equal to 30,000 or so T cell genomes, was loaded into each replicate PCR. The purified libraries were quantified using a Qubit 3.0 fluorometer, sized with a Bioanalyzer 2100, and then quantified again using the KAPA Library Quantification kit. A separate single-read 150-cycle Illumina NextSeq 550 flow cell was used to sequence each immunoSEQ 96-well plate. As for the authors' bioinformatics: Because the immunoSEQ output held only junctional sequences and lacked quality scores, the filtering could not match the filtering applied to full-length reads. To assign V/J genes and CDR3, sequences were annotated against IMGT germline references using PyIR, a Python wrapper for IgBLAST v1.9. Reads with weak V/J assignments (E-value above 1e-6), missing CDR3, stop codons, out-of-frame junctions, or ambiguous translated residues were removed. V3J clonotypes were defined as sequences sharing the same inferred V gene, J gene, and CDR3 amino acid sequence. Percentage overlap between repertoires was calculated by dividing the number of shared unique clonotypes by the size of the smaller repertoire. Repertoire richness was assessed with RTK rarefaction, the Chao1 estimator, and Recon v2.1 estimates of unobserved clonotypes. For all TCRbeta clonotypes obtained by the gDNA method from a handful of donors, generation probabilities were computed with OLGA. TCRdb's version of the immuneACCESS table is confined to in-frame rearrangements and falls short of the full clone set. An unresolved V gene accounts for under half of the shortfall where checked; the remainder is of unknown origin. The D gene and trimming were derived from the DNA, and the V and J assignments and clone size from that table. The sample yields around 2.1 million clones; more than 85% were counted once. The biggest ten clones account for about 1.5% of the sample.

This clonotype was obtained from a man between 18 and 29 years old in good health. Some clones in this sample may be carry-over from other donors' samples. The sequenced sample was naive CD8+ T cells from PBMCs. What the cell subset or site label conveys for this sample: CD45RA+CCR7+.

The DNA sequence follows: TGTGCCAGCAGTTCCTCCCTGAGCTCCTACGAGCAGTACTTC. This sequence encodes CASSSSLSSYEQYF. The chain employs TRBV27 and TRBJ2-7; no D segment can be confidently identified. Measured from the cysteine to the phenylalanine, the CDR3 is 14 residues long. The only DNA kept is the CDR3, 42 bases in frame from the first base. The junction shows trimming of 4 bases on V and 0 bases on J, plus 10 bases between the germline ends. Based on the germline V gene (reference sequence), the CDR1 and CDR2 sequences are MNHEY and SMNVEV.